In its sample, the clone carrying this TCR beta chain was seen a few times. Sequencing was performed with immunoSEQ multiplex PCR; in TCRdb, only in-frame clones are kept and a portion is missing. This table has about 240,000 clones, roughly 82% appearing once. This specimen belongs to a study of blood T cell repertoires in COVID-19. For the study at large: From the United States, Italy and Spain came samples of acute and convalescent COVID-19. Sample material is recorded as cDNA or gDNA derived from T cells, B-cell-depleted T cells, or PBMCs.

V shed 6 bases and J shed 1 base, with 15 bases lying between them. The CDR3 covers 15 residues. Per germline, CDR1 MDHEN and CDR2 SYDVKM. The V gene is TRBV28, the J gene TRBJ2-5, with D possibly matching TRBD2 (6 bases). The TCR originated in a woman in her 70s with acute or convalescent COVID-19. Sequenced: peripheral blood. CDR3 DNA sequence: TGTGCCAGCAGCCCCATACTAGCTCTCCAAGAGACCCAGTACTTC. Translating it yields CASSPILALQETQYF.